Following are 17 T cell receptor beta chains from one sample sequenced in a study of T cell repertoires in cytomegalovirus infection. TCRdb redid the calling of the reads with MiXCR, one entry per CDR3 protein. The table has about 330,000 distinct CDR3 sequences, 8% to 10% seen once. Sequencing was performed on PBMCs. The receptor set was obtained from a human donor in good health (CMV status not recorded). Some clones in this sample may be carry-over from other donors' samples.

This clonotype was detected many times. V is TRBV11-2 and J is TRBJ1-2, with a possible D match to TRBD1 (5 bases). The V end was cut by 5 bases, the J end by 8 bases, with 21 bases between. This CDR3 is built from 15 residues. Germline V gives CDR1 SGHAT, CDR2 FQNNGV. The CDR3 DNA reads as TGTGCCAGCAGCCCGTCTCGGGGGAATCTTGGAGGCTACACCTTC. Translation: CASSPSRGNLGGYTF.

J is TRBJ1-2 and V is TRBV30; weak D call: TRBD1 (5 bases). The V gene's germline CDR1 is GTSNPN and CDR2 SVGIG (reference sequence). V gave up 2 bases and J gave up 0 bases, with 16 bases separating them. The CDR3 spans 16 residues. CDR3 nucleotides: TGTGCCTGGAGTCCCCCCTCGTCGGGGCCTAACTATGGCTACACCTTC. Its protein is CAWSPPSSGPNYGYTF.

This clonotype showed up many times. The V gene is TRBV7-2, the J gene TRBJ2-2; D call uncertain. CDR3 length: 15 amino acids. Between the trimmed V and J ends, which lost 1 base and 0 bases, there was a span of 6 bases. The germline CDR1 and CDR2 sequences are SGHTA and FQGNSA. CDR3 amino acids: CASSLDTPNTGELFF. The CDR3 nucleotides are TGTGCCAGCAGCTTAGACACCCCGAACACCGGGGAGCTGTTTTTT.

At least ten counts were recorded for this clonotype. Here the CDR3 reads CSARASHLGSGELFF. In nucleotides, the CDR3 is TGCAGTGCTAGAGCCTCGCACCTAGGGTCCGGGGAGCTGTTTTTT. This sequence joins TRBV20-1 and TRBJ2-2, with D uncertain. This CDR3 contains 15 residues. Germline V gene lookup returns CDR1 DFQATT and CDR2 SNEGSKA (reference sequence). The V end was cut by 1 base, the J end by 6 bases, with 15 bases between.

This clonotype was observed a handful of times. As DNA, the CDR3 is TGTGCCAGTAGTATCGGGGCAGTAAACTACGAGCAGTACTTC. It specifies CASSIGAVNYEQYF. The J gene is TRBJ2-7, the V gene TRBV19; either TRBD1 or TRBD2 may supply D (5 bases each). The CDR3 totals 14 residues. V was pared by 3 bases and J by 3 bases, with 12 bases between. Germline values: CDR1 LNHDA, CDR2 SQIVND (reference sequence).

This chain joins TRBV6-2 or TRBV6-3 and TRBJ2-5, with 8 nucleotides matching TRBD1. The CDR3 length is 14 residues. Per the germline V gene, CDR1 is MNHEY and CDR2 is SVGEGT. V trimming: 7 bases; J trimming: 5 bases; junction bases outside the gene matches: 9. The CDR3 coding sequence is TGTGCCAGCACACAGACAGGGGTGGTGGAGACCCAGTACTTC. Its translation: CASTQTGVVETQYF.

This clonotype was counted many times. The chain carries TRBV7-6 and TRBJ2-7; D is ambiguous. V lost 3 bases and J lost 6, with 12 bases in between. Germline lookup yields CDR1 SGHVS and CDR2 FNYEAQ. The CDR3 runs to 13 residues. In DNA, the CDR3 is TGTGCCAGCAGCTTGGTTTTGGCTAGCGAGCAGTACTTC. This sequence encodes CASSLVLASEQYF.

This clonotype was seen a handful of times. This rearrangement joins TRBV4-2 to TRBJ2-1; TRBD2 aligns across 11 bases. This CDR3 has 18 residues. Germline-derived CDR1 and CDR2 are LGHNA and YNFKEQ. V was clipped by 4 bases and J by 2 bases; unmatched bases: 10. The CDR3 nucleotides are TGTGCCAGCAGCCGGCTCGGGACTAGCGGAGAGCCCTACAATGAGCAGTTCTTC. As protein: CASSRLGTSGEPYNEQFF.

In DNA, the CDR3 is TGTGCCAGCAGTCCTATGTTCTTAACGGGCTACACCTTC. As protein: CASSPMFLTGYTF. V is TRBV12-3 or TRBV12-4 and J is TRBJ1-2; no definite D call. Trimming took 5 bases from V and 8 from J, leaving 15 bases between them. The CDR3 extends over 13 amino acids.

This clonotype came up a few times. The chain joins TRBV7-9 to TRBJ1-5, with a tentative D call TRBD1 (6 bases). This CDR3 region has 14 residues. The germline CDR1 and CDR2 sequences are SEHNR and FQNEAQ (reference sequence). V lost 0 bases and J lost 4, with 7 bases in between. The CDR3 nucleotides read TGTGCCAGCAGCTTAGCGACAGGTAATCAGCCCCAGCATTTT. It specifies CASSLATGNQPQHF.

This clonotype was recorded many times. The chain is built from TRBV7-8 and TRBJ1-2; 9 bases match TRBD1. The ends lost 4 bases at V and 5 bases at J; junction bases unmatched: 11. Germline V gene data show CDR1 as SGHVS and CDR2 as FQNEAQ. The CDR3 extends over 16 amino acids. CDR3 residues: CASSSKKDRGFYGYTF. The CDR3 DNA follows: TGTGCCAGCAGCTCCAAAAAGGACAGGGGATTTTATGGCTACACCTTC.

This clonotype was detected many times. This sequence joins TRBV30 and TRBJ2-7; 9 bases agree with TRBD2. V lost 3 bases to trimming and J lost 3 bases; unmatched junction nucleotides: 6. The CDR3 has 14 residues. Germline CDR1 GTSNPN, CDR2 SVGIG (reference sequence). In DNA, the CDR3 is TGTGCCTGGAGCGGTAGCGGGAGTTTCTACGAGCAGTACTTC. Translation gives CAWSGSGSFYEQYF.

This clonotype was detected only a few times. The chain couples TRBV7-2 to TRBJ2-1; the D gene is possibly TRBD2 (7 bases). The CDR3 length is 20 residues. Deletions cut 0 bases from V and 1 base from J, with 22 bases between. The V gene's germline CDR1 is SGHTA and CDR2 FQGNSA. As DNA, the CDR3 is TGTGCCAGCAGCTTAGCCCGGTTATCGCGGGGGCCTCGATCCTACAATGAGCAGTTCTTC. Its protein is CASSLARLSRGPRSYNEQFF. The full variable domain, completed using reference TRBV7-2 and TRBJ2-1, is GAGVSQSPSNKVTEKGKDVELRCDPISGHTALYWYRQSLGQGLEFLIYFQGNSAPDKSGLPSDRFSAERTGGSVSTLTIQRTQQEDSAVYLCASSLARLSRGPRSYNEQFFGPGTRLTVL.

In this sample, this clonotype turned up a few times. J is TRBJ2-7 and V is TRBV30, with D possibly being TRBD2 (5 bases). Germline values: CDR1 GTSNPN, CDR2 SVGIG (reference sequence). The CDR3 is 15 amino acids. Trimming shortened V by 2 bases and J by 5 bases, and 19 bases separated the two germline ends. CDR3 coding DNA: TGTGCCTGGAGTCCCCCAAGCGGCTGGAAACACGAGCAGTACTTC. Translation: CAWSPPSGWKHEQYF.

This clonotype was counted at least ten times. This chain links TRBV5-1 with TRBJ2-1; 10 bases map to TRBD2. The CDR3 totals 16 residues. The germline CDR1 and CDR2 sequences are SGHRS and YFSETQ. V dropped 0 bases and J dropped 0; count of bases not matched to a gene: 0. The CDR3 bases are TGCGCCAGCAGCTTGGGACTAGCGGGCTCCTACAATGAGCAGTTCTTC. Translation: CASSLGLAGSYNEQFF. The whole variable domain, filled in from reference TRBV5-1 and TRBJ2-1, reads KAGVTQTPRYLIKTRGQQVTLSCSPISGHRSVSWYQQTPGQGLQFLFEYFSETQRNKGNFPGRFSGRQFSNSRSEMNVSTLELGDSALYLCASSLGLAGSYNEQFFGPGTRLTVL.

In this sample, this clonotype turned up many times. The chain is built from TRBV11-2 and TRBJ2-7, with 7 bases matching TRBD2. CDR1 and CDR2 from the germline V gene are SGHAT and FQNNGV. V was clipped by 5 bases and J by 6 bases; unmatched bases: 13. This CDR3 region has 15 residues. The CDR3 nucleotides read TGTGCCAGCAGCCCGCAGTTGGGGGAGGGCCGCGAGCAGTACTTC. Translated, it gives CASSPQLGEGREQYF.

The gene calls are TRBV6-2 or TRBV6-3 and TRBJ2-7; 11 positions match TRBD1. V lost 3 bases and J lost 4; bases outside the gene matches: 5. This CDR3 is 15 amino acids long. Germline V gene sequence: CDR1 MNHEY, CDR2 SVGEGT. This CDR3 reads CASSYYGTGGYEQYF. The CDR3 nucleotides are TGTGCCAGCAGTTATTACGGGACAGGGGGATACGAGCAGTACTTC.